This T cell receptor beta chain was observed in a study of human thymus T cells. Among the donors, all were healthy Finnish infants having corrective surgery for congenital heart defects. Only four of the eight donors provided a 0.5-1 mL blood sample. The table came from immunoSEQ multiplex PCR; TCRdb's copy has only in-frame clones and leaves some out. The table has around 44,000 clones, over 85% seen once. This TCR came from a boy in the first two years of life with a congenital heart defect but otherwise immunologically healthy. Sequences were obtained from blood.

The CDR3 protein is CASSVRGAYGYTF. The CDR3 nucleotides are TGCGCCAGCAGCGTTCGAGGGGCTTATGGCTACACCTTC. This chain links TRBV5-1 with TRBJ1-2, with D tentatively TRBD1 (5 bases). The V gene lost 4 bases and the J gene lost 5 bases, with 12 bases spanning the gap. CDR3 length: 13 residues. Germline lookup yields CDR1 SGHRS and CDR2 YFSETQ. Complete variable domain (other parts from reference TRBV5-1 and TRBJ1-2): KAGVTQTPRYLIKTRGQQVTLSCSPISGHRSVSWYQQTPGQGLQFLFEYFSETQRNKGNFPGRFSGRQFSNSRSEMNVSTLELGDSALYLCASSVRGAYGYTFGSGTRLTVV.